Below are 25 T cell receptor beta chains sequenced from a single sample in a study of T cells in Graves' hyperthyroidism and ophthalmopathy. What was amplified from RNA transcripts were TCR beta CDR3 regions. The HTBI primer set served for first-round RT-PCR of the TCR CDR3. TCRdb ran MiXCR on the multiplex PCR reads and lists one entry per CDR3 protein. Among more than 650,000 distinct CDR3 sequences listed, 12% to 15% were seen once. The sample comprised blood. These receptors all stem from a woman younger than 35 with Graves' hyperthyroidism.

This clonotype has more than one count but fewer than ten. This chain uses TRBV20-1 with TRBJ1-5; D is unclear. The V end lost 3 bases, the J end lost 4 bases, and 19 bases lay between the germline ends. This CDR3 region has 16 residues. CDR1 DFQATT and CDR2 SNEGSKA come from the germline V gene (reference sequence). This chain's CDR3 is CSASWSPFPLNQPQHF. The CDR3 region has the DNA TGCAGTGCTAGTTGGAGTCCCTTCCCCCTTAATCAGCCCCAGCATTTT.

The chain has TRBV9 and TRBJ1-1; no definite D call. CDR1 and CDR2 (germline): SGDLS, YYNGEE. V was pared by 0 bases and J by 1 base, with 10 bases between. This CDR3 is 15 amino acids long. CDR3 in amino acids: CASSVEGNGNTEAFF. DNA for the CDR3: TGTGCCAGCAGCGTAGAAGGTAACGGGAACACTGAAGCTTTCTTT.

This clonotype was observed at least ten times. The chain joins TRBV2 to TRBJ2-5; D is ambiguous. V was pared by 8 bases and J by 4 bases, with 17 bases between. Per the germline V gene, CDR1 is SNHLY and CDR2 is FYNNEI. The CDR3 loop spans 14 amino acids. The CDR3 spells CASLHRTRSETQYF. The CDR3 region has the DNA TGTGCCAGCTTACACCGTACACGGTCAGAGACCCAGTACTTC.

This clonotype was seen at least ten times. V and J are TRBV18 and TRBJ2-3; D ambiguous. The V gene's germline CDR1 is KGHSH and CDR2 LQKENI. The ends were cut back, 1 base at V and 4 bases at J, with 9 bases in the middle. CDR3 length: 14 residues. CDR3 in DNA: TGTGCCAGCTCACCACTCGAACGATCAGATACGCAGTATTTT. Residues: CASSPLERSDTQYF.

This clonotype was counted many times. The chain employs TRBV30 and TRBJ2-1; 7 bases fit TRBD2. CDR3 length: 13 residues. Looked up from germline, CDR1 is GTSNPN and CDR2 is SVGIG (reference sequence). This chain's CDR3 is CGQRDLQDNEQFF. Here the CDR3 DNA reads TGTGGCCAGCGGGATTTGCAGGACAATGAGCAGTTCTTC.

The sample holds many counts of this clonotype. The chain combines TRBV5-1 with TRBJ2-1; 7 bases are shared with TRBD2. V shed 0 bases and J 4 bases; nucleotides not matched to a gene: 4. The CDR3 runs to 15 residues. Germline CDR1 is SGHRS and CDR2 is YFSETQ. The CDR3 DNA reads TGCGCCAGCAGCTTGGTTAGCGGGCAATACAATGAGCAGTTCTTC. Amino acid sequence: CASSLVSGQYNEQFF.

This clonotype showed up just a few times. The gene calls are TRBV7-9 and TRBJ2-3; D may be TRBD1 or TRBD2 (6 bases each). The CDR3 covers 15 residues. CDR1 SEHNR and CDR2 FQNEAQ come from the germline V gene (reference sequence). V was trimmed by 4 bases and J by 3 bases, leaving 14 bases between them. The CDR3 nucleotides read TGTGCCAGCAGCTCTCCGGGGGCCGGTACAGATACGCAGTATTTT. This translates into CASSSPGAGTDTQYF.

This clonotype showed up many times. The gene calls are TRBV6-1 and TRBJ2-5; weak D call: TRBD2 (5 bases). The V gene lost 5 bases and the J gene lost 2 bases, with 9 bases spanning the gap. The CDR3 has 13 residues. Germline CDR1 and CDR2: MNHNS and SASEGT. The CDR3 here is CASSYWEQETQYF. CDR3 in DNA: TGTGCCAGCAGTTACTGGGAGCAAGAGACCCAGTACTTC.

Here the CDR3 reads CSVERITNTQYF. The CDR3 DNA sequence: TGCAGCGTTGAACGAATAACAAATACGCAGTATTTT. V is TRBV29-1 and J is TRBJ2-3; D not certain. This CDR3 region has 12 residues. Trimming took off 2 bases at V and 7 bases at J, with 10 bases between the two ends. CDR1 SQVTM and CDR2 ANQGSEA come from the germline V gene.

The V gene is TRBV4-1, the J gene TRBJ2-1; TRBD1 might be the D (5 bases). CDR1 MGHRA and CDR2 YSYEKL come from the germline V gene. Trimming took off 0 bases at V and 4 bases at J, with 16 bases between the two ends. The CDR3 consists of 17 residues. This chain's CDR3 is CASSQDLVGRVYNEQFF. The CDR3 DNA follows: TGCGCCAGCAGCCAAGATCTCGTAGGCAGGGTTTACAATGAGCAGTTCTTC.

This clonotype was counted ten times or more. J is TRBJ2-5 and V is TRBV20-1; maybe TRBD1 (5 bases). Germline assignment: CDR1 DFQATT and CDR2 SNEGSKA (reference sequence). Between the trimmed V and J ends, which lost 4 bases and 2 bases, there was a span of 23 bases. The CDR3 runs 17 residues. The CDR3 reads CSATTPDQGVPQETQYF. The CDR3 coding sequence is TGCAGTGCTACCACCCCTGACCAGGGCGTCCCACAAGAGACCCAGTACTTC.

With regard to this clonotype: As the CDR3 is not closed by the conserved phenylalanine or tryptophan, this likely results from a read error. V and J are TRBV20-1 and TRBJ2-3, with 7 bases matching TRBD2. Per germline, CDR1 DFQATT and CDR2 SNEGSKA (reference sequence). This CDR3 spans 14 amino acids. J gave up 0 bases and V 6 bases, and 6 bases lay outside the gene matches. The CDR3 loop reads CSAKRGPSTDTQYI. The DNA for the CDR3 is TGCAGTGCCAAGCGGGGACCTAGCACAGATACGCAGTATATT.

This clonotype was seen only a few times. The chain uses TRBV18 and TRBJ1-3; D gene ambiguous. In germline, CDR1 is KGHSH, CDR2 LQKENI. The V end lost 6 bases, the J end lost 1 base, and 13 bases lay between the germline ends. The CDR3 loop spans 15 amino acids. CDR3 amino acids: CASSPTYGSGNTIYF. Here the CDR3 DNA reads TGTGCCAGCTCCCCAACTTATGGTTCTGGAAACACCATATATTTT.

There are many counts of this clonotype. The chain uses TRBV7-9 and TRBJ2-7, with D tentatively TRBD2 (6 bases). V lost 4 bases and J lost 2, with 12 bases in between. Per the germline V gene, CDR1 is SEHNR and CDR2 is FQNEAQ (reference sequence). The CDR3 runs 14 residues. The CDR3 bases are TGTGCCAGCAGCTCATGGAGGGGCCCCTACGAGCAGTACTTC. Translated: CASSSWRGPYEQYF.

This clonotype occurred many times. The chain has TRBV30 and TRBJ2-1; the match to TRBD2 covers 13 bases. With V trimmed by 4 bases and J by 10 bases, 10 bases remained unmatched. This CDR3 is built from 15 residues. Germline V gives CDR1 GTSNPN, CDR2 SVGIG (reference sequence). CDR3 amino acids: CAWTSPGLAGREQFF. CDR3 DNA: TGTGCCTGGACAAGCCCGGGACTAGCGGGAAGGGAGCAGTTCTTC. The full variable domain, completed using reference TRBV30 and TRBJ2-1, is SQTIHQWPATLVQPVGSPLSLECTVEGTSNPNLYWYRQAAGRGLQLLFYSVGIGQISSEVPQNLSASRPQDRQFILSSKKLLLSDSGFYLCAWTSPGLAGREQFFGPGTRLTVL.

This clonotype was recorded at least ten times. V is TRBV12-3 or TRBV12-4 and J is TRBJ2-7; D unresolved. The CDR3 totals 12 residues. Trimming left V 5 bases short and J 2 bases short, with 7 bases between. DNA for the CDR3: TGTGCCAGCAGTCCGACCCCCTACGAGCAGTACTTC. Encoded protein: CASSPTPYEQYF.

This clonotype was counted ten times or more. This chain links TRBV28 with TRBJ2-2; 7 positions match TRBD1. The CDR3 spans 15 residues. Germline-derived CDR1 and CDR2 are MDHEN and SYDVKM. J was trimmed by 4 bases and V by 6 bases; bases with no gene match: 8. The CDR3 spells CASRKRGRSTGELFF. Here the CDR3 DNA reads TGTGCCAGCAGAAAAAGGGGGCGAAGCACCGGGGAGCTGTTTTTT.

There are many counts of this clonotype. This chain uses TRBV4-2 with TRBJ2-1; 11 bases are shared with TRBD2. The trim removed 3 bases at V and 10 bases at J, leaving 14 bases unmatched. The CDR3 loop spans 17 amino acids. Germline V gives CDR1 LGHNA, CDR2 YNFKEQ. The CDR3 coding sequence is TGTGCCAGCAGCCAGGGTGATAGCGGGAGGGGAACGGAGGAGCAGTTCTTC. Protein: CASSQGDSGRGTEEQFF.

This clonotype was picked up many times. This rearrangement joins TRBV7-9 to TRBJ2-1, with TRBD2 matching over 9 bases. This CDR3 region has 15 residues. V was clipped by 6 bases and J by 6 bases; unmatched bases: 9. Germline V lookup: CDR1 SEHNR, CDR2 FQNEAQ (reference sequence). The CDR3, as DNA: TGTGCCAGCAGTGGAAGCGAGCGGGAGGTCAATGAGCAGTTCTTC. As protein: CASSGSEREVNEQFF.

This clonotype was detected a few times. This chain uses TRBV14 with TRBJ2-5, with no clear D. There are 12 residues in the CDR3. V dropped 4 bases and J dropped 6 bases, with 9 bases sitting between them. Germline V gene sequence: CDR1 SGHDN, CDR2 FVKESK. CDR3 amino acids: CASSRGQQTQYF. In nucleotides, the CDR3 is TGTGCCAGCAGCCGGGGTCAGCAGACCCAGTACTTC.

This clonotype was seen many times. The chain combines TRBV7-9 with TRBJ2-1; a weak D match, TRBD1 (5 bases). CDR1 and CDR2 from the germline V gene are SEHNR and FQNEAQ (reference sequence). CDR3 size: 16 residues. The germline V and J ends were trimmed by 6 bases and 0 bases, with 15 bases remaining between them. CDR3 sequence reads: CASRWAGLGSYNEQFF. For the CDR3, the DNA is TGTGCCAGCAGGTGGGCAGGGCTTGGCTCCTACAATGAGCAGTTCTTC.

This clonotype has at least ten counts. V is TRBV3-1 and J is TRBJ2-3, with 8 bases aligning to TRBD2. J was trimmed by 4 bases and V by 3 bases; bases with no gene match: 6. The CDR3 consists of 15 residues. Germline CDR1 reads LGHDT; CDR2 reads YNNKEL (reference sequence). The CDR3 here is CASSQNGRAADTQYF. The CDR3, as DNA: TGTGCCAGCAGCCAGAACGGGAGGGCCGCAGATACGCAGTATTTT.

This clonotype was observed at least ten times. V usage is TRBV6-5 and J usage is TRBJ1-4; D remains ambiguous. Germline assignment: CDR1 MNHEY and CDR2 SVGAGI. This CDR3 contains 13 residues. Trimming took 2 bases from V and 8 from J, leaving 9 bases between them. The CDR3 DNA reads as TGTGCCAGCAGTTACGGTTCTGGAGAAAAACTGTTTTTT. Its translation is CASSYGSGEKLFF.

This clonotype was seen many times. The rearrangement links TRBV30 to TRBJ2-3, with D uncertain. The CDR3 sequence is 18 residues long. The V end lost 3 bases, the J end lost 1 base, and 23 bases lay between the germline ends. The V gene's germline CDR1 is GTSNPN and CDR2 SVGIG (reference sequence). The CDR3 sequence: CAWSHPHDRPAGTDTQYF. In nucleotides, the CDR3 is TGTGCCTGGAGCCACCCCCACGATCGACCGGCGGGCACAGATACGCAGTATTTT.

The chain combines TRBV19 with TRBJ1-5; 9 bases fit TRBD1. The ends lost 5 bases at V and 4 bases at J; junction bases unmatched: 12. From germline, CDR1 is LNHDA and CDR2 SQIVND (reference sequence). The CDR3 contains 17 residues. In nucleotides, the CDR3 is TGTGCCAGTAGTCCAGGACAGGGGAAGGTTCGTAATCAGCCCCAGCATTTT. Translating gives CASSPGQGKVRNQPQHF.